The present T cell receptor (beta chain) was sequenced within a study of shared clonotypes between healthy human individuals. As defined, naive CD8 cells were CD45RO-negative and positively selected for CCR7, with terminally differentiated effector memory CD45RA+ cells excluded. The CDR3 is made up of 15 amino acids. Trimming cost V 4 bases and J 3 bases; bases outside gene matches: 3. Germline V lookup: CDR1 SGHDN, CDR2 FVKESK. Using immunoSEQ multiplex PCR, the repertoire was profiled, and TCRdb retains in-frame clones only, with some absent. The data show around 640,000 clones, with 95% to 97% seen just once and about 0.11% held by the top ten.

Sequencing used naive CD8+ T cells sorted from blood. The chain joins TRBV14 to TRBJ2-1; 10 positions agree with TRBD2. This TCR came from a woman aged 25 to 39 in good health. CDR3 nucleotides: TGTGCCAGCAGCCCCCTAGCGGGAGTCTACAATGAGCAGTTCTTC. Amino acid sequence: CASSPLAGVYNEQFF.